This T cell receptor beta chain was obtained from a study of cytomegalovirus exposure and HLA in healthy donors (dated by TCRdb to the late 2010s). Regarding the study in general: The 500 to 700 repertoires of the first cohort and the roughly 120 validation repertoires were produced on the same platform, according to a later analysis. The aim of the study was to test whether cataloging public T cell receptors could identify signatures of past pathogen exposure. Along with the approximately 620-subject first cohort, a separate validation cohort of over a hundred different subjects was used. The study combined high-throughput TCR immunosequencing, statistical association of individual TCRs with disease status, and machine learning to predict cytomegalovirus infection status. Overall study results and their limits: The authors suggested that the approach could potentially be generalized to other disease states and immunological phenotypes. Most TCR sequences were observed very rarely across donors, whereas some public TCRs were present in many individuals. Subsequent analysis determined that TCRs grouped into clusters in the first cohort also showed a tendency toward co-occurrence across the 90 to 150 validation repertoires, and about 94% of cluster scores exceeded 0. A later analysis lacked HLA typing for the validation cohort, so it scored co-occurrence in that cohort across all 110 or so repertoires. The study listed 164 TCR beta chains as associated with cytomegalovirus. The classifier was reported to diagnose cytomegalovirus status with high specificity and sensitivity in both the original and validation cohorts. A few of the identified cytomegalovirus-associated TCR beta chains were confirmed in vitro to be specific for cytomegalovirus antigens.

This clone was seen a few times. It has no known antigen specificity. No qualities accompany the bases; no much larger clone lies one base away. The library was produced with the immunoSEQ multiplex PCR assay. On the study's bioinformatics: A statistical classification framework was built to diagnose cytomegalovirus status from the catalog of TCR beta chain sequences. TCRdb took this table from immuneACCESS and kept in-frame rearrangements with V and J called. Such tables lack part of the clones; where checked against another copy, unresolved V genes explain under half of the gap, and the rest is unexplained. Clone size and the V and J calls come from that table; the DNA yielded D and trimming. A total of 130,000 to 150,000 clones appear in this sample, 84% of them only once. The top ten clonotypes cover roughly 1.4% of the sample. Separate from the roughly 650-subject first cohort, the validation cohort of about 120 subjects was the group to which the donors belonged.

V is cut by 0 bases and J by 10 bases, and the space between the germline ends is 10 bases. CDR1 is given as SGHAT and CDR2 as FQNNGV, both from the germline V gene. Taken from cysteine to phenylalanine, the CDR3 has 13 residues. Only the CDR3 DNA stays, 39 bases, in frame from base 1. The rearrangement combines TRBV11-2 with TRBJ1-5; the D gene identity is not certain. The clonotype originates from a woman in her twenties or thirties in good health and CMV-seronegative. Sample: PBMCs. Read as DNA, the sequence is TGTGCCAGCAGCTTAGATTATAACAGTCCCCAGCATTTT. This encodes CASSLDYNSPQHF.